The sequence of this T cell receptor beta chain was determined in a study of T-cell reconstitution after alpha-beta-depleted transplantation in children. Study conclusions and caveats: Certain patients had high TCRbeta diversity at day 60, and it came from recipient T cells and thymic progenitors that survived. The study reportedly traced alpha-beta T cells about two months after transplant to several hundred expanded graft clones.

This clonotype showed up just a few times. As yet, its antigen is unknown. Between the trimmed V and J ends, which lost 0 bases and 4 bases, there was a span of 10 bases. In germline, CDR1 is SGHRS, CDR2 YFSETQ. The CDR3 runs to 15 residues. A TCRbeta library incorporating unique molecular identifiers was prepared. TCRdb redid the calling of the PCR reads with MiXCR, one entry per CDR3 protein. The table shows some 150,000 distinct CDR3 sequences, with 8.5% to 10% occurring only once. The starting material was PBMCs, mostly from graft donor cells, obtained 180 days after TCRalphabeta/CD19-depleted stem cell transplant. The clonotype comes from a female patient aged 2-9 years who had a stem cell transplant for congenital amegakaryocytic thrombocytopenia, so the T cells may come from the graft donor. The chain joins TRBV5-1 to TRBJ2-2, with no clear D. The CDR3 sequence: CASSLDGVPTGELFF. DNA for the CDR3: TGCGCCAGCAGCTTGGATGGGGTACCCACCGGGGAGCTGTTTTTT.